This T cell receptor beta chain was retrieved from a study of blood T cell repertoires in COVID-19 (dated by TCRdb to the early 2020s). Background for the entire study: The collaborator samples originated in the United States, Italy and Spain and spanned the acute and convalescent phases of COVID-19. Where HLA class I and class II types were available, the types were taken from metadata supplied by the sample provider, not from assay-based typing. The material from the prospective study consisted of cDNA or gDNA derived from T cells, B-cell-depleted T cells, or PBMCs. The dataset comprised deeply sampled blood TCRbeta repertoires from subjects exposed to, actively infected with, or recovered from COVID-19. A de-identified subject ID, COVID-19 status, age in years and sex were almost always included in the sample metadata. The repertoires were released in a freely available public database intended as a resource for research on the immune response to SARS-CoV-2. The samples were drawn from two sources: the first 160 participants of the ongoing ImmuneRACE study, and fewer than 1,500 subjects contributed by 6 global collaborators. General conclusions and limits of the study: How much clinical and demographic metadata was included differed by source and by participant, and the metadata was provided uncurated.

In Seattle, one collaborating source enrolled patients while the infection was active and tracked those patients longitudinally over the course of disease. The collaborating institutions used their own protocols to collect whole blood in K2EDTA tubes. Collaborator samples were shipped for TCRbeta analysis as frozen whole blood, isolated PBMCs, or DNA extracted from either sample type. The CDR3, from cysteine to phenylalanine, totals 17 residues. Of the read, only the CDR3 DNA is kept; its 51 bases are in frame from base 1. V has 6 bases trimmed and J has 7 bases trimmed; junction bases matching no gene number 20. The germline V gene provides CDR1 SQVTM and CDR2 ANQGSEA. TCRbeta CDR3 regions were amplified from genomic DNA by means of the immunoSEQ Assay, a bias-controlled multiplex PCR. In the authors' own workflow: Within the assay, amplification of reference gene primers was used to estimate how many nucleated cells each sample contained. To quantify the absolute abundance of each unique TCRbeta CDR3 rearrangement, sequence reads were collapsed and filtered. For each sample, productive Simpson clonality was calculated as the square root of Simpson's diversity index across productive rearrangements. TCRdb provides this immuneACCESS table in a form limited to in-frame rearrangements. Some clones are lacking; in checked studies, under half of them reflect an unresolved V gene, and why the rest are absent is not known. V and J calls and clone size are those listed in that table; D and trimming were worked out from the DNA. In all, the sample holds 400,000 to 450,000 clones, and approximately 90% of those were seen once. Roughly 0.87% of the sample goes to the ten largest clones.

For this clone: Its cognate antigen has yet to be identified. No per-base quality is available; no much larger clone lies one base away.

Sequencing used peripheral blood. The chain couples TRBV29-1 to TRBJ2-1; 8 central bases correspond to TRBD1. The TCR originated in a man aged 18 to 35 with COVID-19, enrolled during active disease. The CDR3 region: CSVRTPAPTGARNEQFF. The bases are TGCAGCGTCCGAACGCCCGCCCCGACAGGGGCAAGGAATGAGCAGTTCTTC.